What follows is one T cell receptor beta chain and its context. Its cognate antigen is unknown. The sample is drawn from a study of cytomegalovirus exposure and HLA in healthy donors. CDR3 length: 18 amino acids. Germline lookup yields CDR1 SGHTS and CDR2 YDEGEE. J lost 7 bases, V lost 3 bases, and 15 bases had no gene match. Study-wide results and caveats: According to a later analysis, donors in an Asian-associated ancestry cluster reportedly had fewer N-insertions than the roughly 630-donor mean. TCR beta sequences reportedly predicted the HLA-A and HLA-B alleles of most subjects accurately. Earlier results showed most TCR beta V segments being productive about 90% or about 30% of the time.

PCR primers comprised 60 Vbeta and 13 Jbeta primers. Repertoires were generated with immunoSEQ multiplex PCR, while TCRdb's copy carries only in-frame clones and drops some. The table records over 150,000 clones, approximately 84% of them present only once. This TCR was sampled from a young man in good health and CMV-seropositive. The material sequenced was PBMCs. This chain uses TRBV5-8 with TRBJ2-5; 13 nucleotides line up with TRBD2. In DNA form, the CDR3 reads TGTGCCAGCAGCTCCCTATTATGGGGACTAGCGGGATACGGGACCCAGTACTTC. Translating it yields CASSSLLWGLAGYGTQYF.